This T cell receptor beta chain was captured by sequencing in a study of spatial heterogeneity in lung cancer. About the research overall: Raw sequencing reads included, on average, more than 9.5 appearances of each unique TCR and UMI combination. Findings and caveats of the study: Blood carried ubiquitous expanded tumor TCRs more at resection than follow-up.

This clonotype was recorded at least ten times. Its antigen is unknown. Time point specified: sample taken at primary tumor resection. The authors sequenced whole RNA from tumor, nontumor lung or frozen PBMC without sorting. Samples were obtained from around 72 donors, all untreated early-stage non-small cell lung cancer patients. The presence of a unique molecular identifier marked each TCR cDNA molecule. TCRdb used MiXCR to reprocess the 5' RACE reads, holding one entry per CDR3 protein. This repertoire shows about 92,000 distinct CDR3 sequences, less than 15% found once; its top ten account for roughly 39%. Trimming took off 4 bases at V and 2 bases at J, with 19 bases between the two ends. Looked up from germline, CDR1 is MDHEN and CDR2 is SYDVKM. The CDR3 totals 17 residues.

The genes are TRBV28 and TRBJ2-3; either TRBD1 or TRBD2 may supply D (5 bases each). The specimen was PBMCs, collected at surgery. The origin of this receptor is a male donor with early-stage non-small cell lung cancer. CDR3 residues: CASSSPGSGTLTDTQYF. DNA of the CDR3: TGTGCCAGCAGTTCCCCAGGGTCAGGGACCCTCACAGATACGCAGTATTTT.